One sample yielded the 16 T cell receptor beta chains listed below, sequenced in a study of blood T cell repertoires in COVID-19. Produced via immunoSEQ multiplex PCR; TCRdb's table is partial and in-frame only. Seen here are under 80,000 clones, around 87% observed once, and the top ten hold 6.6%. The sample taken for sequencing was peripheral blood. The receptors were gathered from a man in his sixties with acute or convalescent COVID-19.

The chain links TRBV11-2 to TRBJ1-3; the D is unclear. Trimming shortened V by 5 bases and J by 4 bases, and 6 bases separated the two germline ends. The CDR3 runs 12 residues. Germline loops: CDR1 SGHAT, CDR2 FQNNGV. CDR3 region: CASSPLGNTIYF. The DNA for the CDR3 is TGTGCCAGCAGCCCGTTGGGAAACACCATATATTTT.

CDR3 nucleotides: TGTGCCAGCAGTACCCCCAGCTATGGCTACACCTTC. Its protein is CASSTPSYGYTF. V usage is TRBV2 and J usage is TRBJ1-2; D gene ambiguous. Germline CDR1 is SNHLY and CDR2 is FYNNEI. This CDR3 spans 12 amino acids. V lost 5 bases and J 4 bases, leaving 8 bases between the germline ends.

The chain uses TRBV9 and TRBJ2-2; tentative D call: TRBD1 (5 bases). CDR3 length: 15 residues. The germline CDR1 and CDR2 sequences are SGDLS and YYNGEE. V was shortened by 4 bases and J by 1 base, with 11 bases between the two germline ends. The CDR3 nucleotides are TGTGCCAGCAGCCCCCCCAGGGTGAACACCGGGGAGCTGTTTTTT. Its translation: CASSPPRVNTGELFF.

V usage is TRBV6-5 and J usage is TRBJ1-5, with D unresolved. V was clipped by 4 bases and J by 7 bases, with 11 bases between them. Germline CDR1 and CDR2: MNHEY and SVGAGI. The CDR3 sequence is 13 residues long. Here the CDR3 reads CASSSLTGQPQHF. The CDR3 DNA sequence: TGTGCCAGCAGTTCCTTGACGGGGCAGCCCCAGCATTTT.

The V call is TRBV10-3, the J call TRBJ1-3; 7 bases are a match to TRBD1. The CDR3 runs 16 residues. Trimming took 8 bases from V and 0 from J; bases not matched to a gene: 10. Germline CDR1 and CDR2: ENHRY and SYGVKD. The CDR3 spells CAIGTANRFSGNTIYF. CDR3 nucleotide sequence: TGTGCCATCGGGACAGCTAATAGGTTCTCTGGAAACACCATATATTTT.

The V call is TRBV4-3, the J call TRBJ1-2; 7 nucleotides agree with TRBD1. Looked up from germline, CDR1 is LGHNA and CDR2 is YSLEER. This CDR3 region has 15 residues. V lost 4 bases and J lost 2; bases outside the gene matches: 7. DNA for the CDR3: TGCGCCAGCAGCCCAGGACAGGCGGGGAACTATGGCTACACCTTC. Amino acids: CASSPGQAGNYGYTF.

This clone was recorded only once. The CDR3 loop reads CASSLARDYEQYF. CDR3 DNA: TGCGCCAGCAGCTTGGCGAGGGACTACGAGCAGTACTTC. The chain employs TRBV5-1 and TRBJ2-7; D possibly corresponds to TRBD2 (5 bases). V was trimmed by 0 bases and J by 3 bases, leaving 7 bases between them. Germline-derived CDR1 and CDR2 are SGHRS and YFSETQ. The CDR3 runs to 13 residues.

The V and J genes are TRBV9 and TRBJ2-1; 11 bases are shared with TRBD2. Germline values: CDR1 SGDLS, CDR2 YYNGEE. The junction had 7 bases not matched to a gene; V was cut back by 4 bases and J by 4 bases. CDR3 length: 16 residues. CDR3 residues: CASSPYGTSGYNEQFF. For the CDR3, the DNA is TGTGCCAGCAGCCCGTACGGGACTAGCGGTTACAATGAGCAGTTCTTC. Filled out from reference TRBV9 and TRBJ2-1, the complete variable domain reads DSGVTQTPKHLITATGQRVTLRCSPRSGDLSVYWYQQSLDQGLQFLIQYYNGEERAKGNILERFSAQQFPDLHSELNLSSLELGDSALYFCASSPYGTSGYNEQFFGPGTRLTVL.

The chain carries TRBV7-2 and TRBJ1-5; the match to TRBD1 covers 7 bases. The germline V gene has CDR1 SGHTA and CDR2 FQGNSA. This CDR3 is built from 14 residues. Trimming cost V 5 bases and J 3 bases; bases outside gene matches: 4. CDR3 sequence reads: CASSRDSSNQPQHF. The CDR3 nucleotides are TGTGCCAGCAGCCGGGACAGCTCCAATCAGCCCCAGCATTTT. Full variable domain (missing parts from reference TRBV7-2 and TRBJ1-5): GAGVSQSPSNKVTEKGKDVELRCDPISGHTALYWYRQSLGQGLEFLIYFQGNSAPDKSGLPSDRFSAERTGGSVSTLTIQRTQQEDSAVYLCASSRDSSNQPQHFGDGTRLSIL.

The chain carries TRBV7-2 and TRBJ1-3; maybe TRBD1 (6 bases). V was clipped by 5 bases and J by 3 bases, with 14 bases between them. Germline-derived CDR1 and CDR2 are SGHTA and FQGNSA. The length of the CDR3 is 15 residues. CDR3 residues: CASSPEGGLGNTIYF. CDR3 in DNA: TGTGCCAGCAGCCCCGAGGGGGGGCTTGGAAACACCATATATTTT. Full variable domain (remainder filled in from reference TRBV7-2 and TRBJ1-3): GAGVSQSPSNKVTEKGKDVELRCDPISGHTALYWYRQSLGQGLEFLIYFQGNSAPDKSGLPSDRFSAERTGGSVSTLTIQRTQQEDSAVYLCASSPEGGLGNTIYFGEGSWLTVV.

The chain uses TRBV6-5 and TRBJ1-1; D not resolved. The CDR3 totals 16 residues. Germline V gene data show CDR1 as MNHEY and CDR2 as SVGAGI. The germline V and J ends were trimmed by 2 bases and 4 bases, with 17 bases remaining between them. CDR3 in amino acids: CASSYEIGPAGTEAFF. The CDR3 nucleotides read TGTGCCAGCAGTTACGAGATTGGGCCCGCGGGCACTGAAGCTTTCTTT.

V usage is TRBV14 and J usage is TRBJ2-7; no reliable D call. Trimming pared 0 bases from V and 0 bases from J, leaving 6 bases between. The germline V gene has CDR1 SGHDN and CDR2 FVKESK. This CDR3 contains 14 residues. The CDR3 spells CASSQDLSSYEQYF. For the CDR3, the DNA is TGTGCCAGCAGCCAAGATCTCAGCTCCTACGAGCAGTACTTC.

The chain combines TRBV7-6 with TRBJ1-1; 10 bases line up with TRBD1. J lost 2 bases, V lost 5 bases, and 8 bases had no gene match. This CDR3 has 16 residues. Germline CDR1 and CDR2: SGHVS and FNYEAQ. The CDR3 sequence: CASSPAGTGVNTEAFF. CDR3 nucleotides: TGTGCCAGCAGCCCTGCCGGGACAGGGGTCAACACTGAAGCTTTCTTT.

The chain is built from TRBV29-1 and TRBJ2-2; 9 nucleotides line up with TRBD1. Germline V lookup: CDR1 SQVTM, CDR2 ANQGSEA. The CDR3 covers 14 residues. V shed 4 bases and J 5 bases; nucleotides not matched to a gene: 5. The CDR3: CSVVGTGLTGELFF. The CDR3 DNA sequence: TGCAGCGTTGTAGGGACAGGGTTAACCGGGGAGCTGTTTTTT.

The chain joins TRBV13 to TRBJ2-3, with TRBD2 matching 10 bases. The CDR3 covers 15 residues. Losses at the gene ends were 0 bases for V and 13 bases for J; bases not matched to a gene: 10. The germline V gene encodes CDR1 PRHDT and CDR2 FYEKMQ (reference sequence). The CDR3 nucleotides read TGTGCCAGCAGCTTAGGTAGCGGGGGGCCCGACAGGGAGTATTTT. Its translation: CASSLGSGGPDREYF.

The V and J genes are TRBV23-1 and TRBJ1-2; TRBD1 is a possible D gene (6 bases). TRBV23-1 is sorted into the ORF group, with uncertain function. V shed 0 bases and J shed 3 bases, with 11 bases lying between them. The CDR3 contains 15 residues. CDR3 loop: CASSQSGASYYGYTF. In nucleotides, the CDR3 is TGCGCCAGCAGTCAATCGGGGGCCTCTTACTATGGCTACACCTTC.